Below are 25 T cell receptor beta chains sequenced from a single sample in a study of blood T cell repertoires in COVID-19. Clones were sequenced by immunoSEQ multiplex PCR, and TCRdb holds only the in-frame ones, with some missing. The top ten clones hold approximately 4% of a sample with 150,000 or so clones, roughly 90% of them seen once. The specimen sequenced was peripheral blood. The receptors here all came from a woman aged 70-85 years with acute or convalescent COVID-19.

This sequence joins TRBV2 and TRBJ2-1, with D possibly TRBD2 on 6 matching bases. The V gene's germline CDR1 is SNHLY and CDR2 FYNNEI. This CDR3 has 14 amino acids. With 5 bases removed from V and 0 bases from J, the gap between germline ends came to 8 bases. The CDR3 loop reads CASSPGDSYNEQFF. In nucleotides, the CDR3 is TGTGCCAGCAGTCCGGGAGACTCCTACAATGAGCAGTTCTTC.

CDR3 loop: CASRAGTGSNEKLFF. The DNA for the CDR3 is TGTGCCAGCAGAGCCGGGACAGGGTCTAATGAAAAACTGTTTTTT. The V gene is TRBV6-5, the J gene TRBJ1-4; 9 bases are a match to TRBD1. Germline V CDR1 and CDR2: MNHEY, SVGAGI. J was trimmed by 3 bases and V by 6 bases; bases with no gene match: 5. The CDR3 extends over 15 amino acids.

The CDR3 sequence: CASSYSGRHTEAFF. CDR3 sequence (DNA): TGTGCCAGCAGTTACTCTGGCAGGCACACTGAAGCTTTCTTT. The chain couples TRBV6-5 to TRBJ1-1, with D hard to call. This CDR3 is 14 amino acids long. V lost 0 bases to trimming and J lost 3 bases, with 8 bases between them. Germline V lookup: CDR1 MNHEY, CDR2 SVGAGI.

The CDR3 loop reads CASSISGQGAQNEQFF. The CDR3 nucleotides are TGTGCCAGTAGTATTTCAGGACAGGGGGCGCAAAATGAGCAGTTCTTC. The V and J genes are TRBV19 and TRBJ2-1, with 11 nucleotides matching TRBD1. In germline, CDR1 is LNHDA, CDR2 SQIVND (reference sequence). The CDR3 is 16 residues long. The V and J ends lost 3 bases and 7 bases, in that order; junction bases with no gene match: 8.

A single count supports this clone. This chain connects TRBV7-9 to TRBJ2-1, with 8 nucleotides matching TRBD2. The V gene end was trimmed by 7 bases and the J gene end by 4 bases; junction bases not matched to a gene: 9. In germline, CDR1 is SEHNR, CDR2 FQNEAQ (reference sequence). The CDR3 consists of 15 residues. CDR3 nucleotides: TGTGCCAGCACCCTCGCCCGGGGGGGGTACAATGAGCAGTTCTTC. Its translation is CASTLARGGYNEQFF.

This sequence joins TRBV3-1 (or the pseudogene TRBV3-2) and TRBJ1-1; D is possibly TRBD1 (5 bases). CDR1 is LGHDT, CDR2 YNNKEL, per germline (reference sequence). The CDR3 covers 15 residues. Trimming took off 4 bases at V and 3 bases at J, with 15 bases between the two ends. CDR3 in amino acids: CASSLGTGGHTEAFF. CDR3 in DNA: TGTGCCAGCAGCCTGGGGACGGGGGGTCACACTGAAGCTTTCTTT.

The genes are TRBV28 and TRBJ2-7; a possible D gene is TRBD2 (5 bases). Germline V gene data show CDR1 as MDHEN and CDR2 as SYDVKM. Trimming pared 8 bases from V and 6 bases from J, leaving 29 bases between. The CDR3 loop spans 17 amino acids. The CDR3 bases are TGTGCCAGCCTCGAGGGAGCAGGCCTGGGTCTCCTGGGCGAGCAGTACTTC. Amino acid sequence: CASLEGAGLGLLGEQYF.

This clone appeared a few times. The genes are TRBV6-5 and TRBJ2-7, with D tentatively TRBD1 (5 bases). With 6 bases removed from V and 0 bases from J, the gap between germline ends came to 12 bases. The CDR3 loop spans 14 amino acids. Per the germline V gene, CDR1 is MNHEY and CDR2 is SVGAGI. The CDR3 loop is CASRLRQLSYEQYF. CDR3 nucleotides: TGTGCCAGCAGACTCAGACAGCTCTCCTACGAGCAGTACTTC.

The rearrangement uses TRBV9 and TRBJ1-3, with 8 bases fitting TRBD1. The CDR3 spans 15 residues. Germline V gene lookup returns CDR1 SGDLS and CDR2 YYNGEE. The J segment lost 3 bases and the V segment lost 4 bases, leaving 6 bases of the junction unmatched. CDR3 DNA sequence: TGTGCCAGCAGCATAGGACAGGGTAGTGGAAACACCATATATTTT. Translating gives CASSIGQGSGNTIYF.

This chain links TRBV6-1 with TRBJ2-7, with 7 bases aligning to TRBD1. Germline-derived CDR1 and CDR2 are MNHNS and SASEGT. The CDR3 runs to 21 residues. With 2 bases clipped from V and 4 bases from J, the junction kept 26 bases outside the gene matches. Written as DNA, the CDR3 is TGTGCCAGCAGTGAAAGGGGGCCGGGTGGGGCACACAGTTTGTACAGGTACGAGCAGTACTTC. Its protein product is CASSERGPGGAHSLYRYEQYF.

A single count supports this clone. This chain joins TRBV12-3 or TRBV12-4 and TRBJ1-2; no reliable D call. The CDR3 is 13 residues long. The ends were cut back, 4 bases at V and 7 bases at J, with 13 bases in the middle. CDR3 sequence: CASSSTDLGGYTF. The CDR3 nucleotides read TGTGCCAGCAGTTCCACCGACCTAGGTGGCTACACCTTC.

The chain combines TRBV5-1 with TRBJ2-1, with 9 bases matching TRBD1. In germline, CDR1 is SGHRS, CDR2 YFSETQ. There are 15 residues in the CDR3. Losses at the gene ends were 5 bases for V and 10 bases for J; bases not matched to a gene: 13. CDR3 in amino acids: CASSTGGVGRREQFF. CDR3 DNA: TGCGCCAGCAGTACAGGGGGCGTGGGTCGGAGAGAGCAGTTCTTC.

The genes are TRBV6-5 and TRBJ1-2; D uncertain. The germline gives CDR1 MNHEY, CDR2 SVGAGI. The length of the CDR3 is 14 residues. Trimming shortened V by 5 bases and J by 4 bases, and 14 bases separated the two germline ends. The CDR3 protein is CASSPWTDFYGYTF. The DNA for the CDR3 is TGTGCCAGCAGTCCGTGGACGGACTTCTATGGCTACACCTTC.

A single count supports this clone. V is TRBV6-5 and J is TRBJ1-6, with 10 bases aligning to TRBD1. Germline CDR1 and CDR2: MNHEY and SVGAGI. Unmatched junction bases numbered 8, after V lost 5 bases and J lost 10 bases. The length of the CDR3 is 15 residues. DNA for the CDR3: TGTGCCAGCAGTACCGCGGACAGGGGGTCGTCACCCCTCCACTTT. This codes for CASSTADRGSSPLHF.

The chain uses TRBV28 and TRBJ1-5; D is perhaps TRBD1 (6 bases). Per the germline V gene, CDR1 is MDHEN and CDR2 is SYDVKM. This CDR3 is 13 amino acids long. The V and J ends lost 6 bases and 7 bases respectively, with 13 bases between them. The CDR3 bases are TGTGCCAGCAGGCCACAGGGTAGGCAGCCCCAGCATTTT. Translating gives CASRPQGRQPQHF.

The J gene is TRBJ2-7, the V gene TRBV5-6; D remains unclear. The CDR3 length is 15 residues. Per the germline V gene, CDR1 is SGHDT and CDR2 is YYEEEE. The V end was cut by 1 base, the J end by 4 bases, with 15 bases between. The CDR3 DNA sequence: TGTGCCAGCAGCTTGTTAAGTCAGGTTGAATACGAGCAGTACTTC. Its protein product is CASSLLSQVEYEQYF.

This chain uses TRBV19 with TRBJ2-1; 8 nucleotides agree with TRBD1. Unmatched junction bases numbered 10, after V lost 5 bases and J lost 4 bases. Germline CDR1 is LNHDA and CDR2 is SQIVND (reference sequence). The CDR3 totals 16 residues. The CDR3, as DNA: TGTGCCAGTAGTCGACGGACAGGGATCGGTTACAATGAGCAGTTCTTC. This encodes CASSRRTGIGYNEQFF. The full variable domain, in which reference TRBV19 and TRBJ2-1 provide the parts outside the CDR3, is DGGITQSPKYLFRKEGQNVTLSCEQNLNHDAMYWYRQDPGQGLRLIYYSQIVNDFQKGDIAEGYSVSREKKESFPLTVTSAQKNPTAFYLCASSRRTGIGYNEQFFGPGTRLTVL.

V usage is TRBV4-2 and J usage is TRBJ1-1, with TRBD1 matching 8 bases. CDR1 and CDR2 (germline): LGHNA, YNFKEQ. V dropped 0 bases and J dropped 6; count of bases not matched to a gene: 9. The length of the CDR3 is 16 residues. CDR3 sequence: CASSQDGQGAGAEAFF. In DNA, the CDR3 is TGTGCCAGCAGCCAAGACGGGCAGGGGGCAGGTGCTGAAGCTTTCTTT.

This clone turned up a few times. The CDR3 protein is CASSEVRYWTGRNTEAFF. The CDR3 DNA reads as TGTGCCAGCAGTGAAGTTCGATACTGGACAGGGAGGAACACTGAAGCTTTCTTT. V and J are TRBV6-1 and TRBJ1-1, with 8 positions matching TRBD1. The germline V gene has CDR1 MNHNS and CDR2 SASEGT. V shed 1 base, J shed 1 base, and the junction held 11 bases outside the gene matches. There are 18 residues in the CDR3.

This chain uses TRBV7-2 with TRBJ1-2, with D possibly being TRBD1 (6 bases). Trimming stripped 1 base from V and 5 bases from J, with 14 bases between. This CDR3 comprises 15 residues. Germline V gene data show CDR1 as SGHTA and CDR2 as FQGNSA. The CDR3 region is CASSLGTAGAYGYTF. In nucleotides, the CDR3 is TGTGCCAGCAGCTTAGGGACAGCGGGGGCTTATGGCTACACCTTC.

The chain joins TRBV6-2 or TRBV6-3 to TRBJ1-5; D call uncertain. Germline loops: CDR1 MNHEY, CDR2 SVGEGT. V lost 6 bases, J lost 9 bases, and 18 bases lay in between. The CDR3 length is 14 residues. The CDR3 DNA sequence: TGTGCCAGCAGCCCTGGGCTCTCCAGTGGGCCCCAGCATTTT. As protein: CASSPGLSSGPQHF.

The chain carries TRBV5-1 and TRBJ1-1, with unresolved D. This CDR3 has 15 residues. V was cut by 0 bases and J by 1 base, with 10 bases left in between. Germline assignment: CDR1 SGHRS and CDR2 YFSETQ. For the CDR3, the DNA is TGCGCCAGCAGCTTGGAGGAGTTTGGGAACACTGAAGCTTTCTTT. Its protein is CASSLEEFGNTEAFF.

V and J are TRBV4-3 and TRBJ2-1, with a tentative D call TRBD1 (6 bases). CDR1 and CDR2 (germline): LGHNA, YSLEER. This CDR3 spans 15 amino acids. Trimming removed 2 bases from V and 7 bases from J, with 15 bases in between. The CDR3 DNA reads TGCGCCAGCAGCCAAAGGGTCTGGGGGCTGAATGAGCAGTTCTTC. Protein: CASSQRVWGLNEQFF.

The chain employs TRBV7-6 and TRBJ2-3, with 8 bases fitting TRBD2. The trim removed 1 base at V and 3 bases at J, leaving 9 bases unmatched. The CDR3 contains 17 residues. Germline lookup yields CDR1 SGHVS and CDR2 FNYEAQ. The CDR3 DNA is TGTGCCAGCAGCTTAGATCCCAAGCGGGAGTTGACAGATACGCAGTATTTT. This encodes CASSLDPKRELTDTQYF.

The sample holds a few counts of this clone. This chain links TRBV27 with TRBJ1-2, with D perhaps TRBD1 (6 bases). Trimming shortened V by 6 bases and J by 4 bases, and 12 bases separated the two germline ends. In germline, CDR1 is MNHEY, CDR2 SMNVEV (reference sequence). The CDR3 is made up of 13 amino acids. CDR3 protein: CASSKTGFYGYTF. As DNA, the CDR3 is TGTGCCAGCAGCAAGACAGGCTTCTATGGCTACACCTTC.